This T cell receptor beta chain emerged from a study of T cells expressing NK-cell markers (dated by TCRdb to 2020 to 2021). Study-level background: In sorted CD3+CD56+NKG2C+, CD3+CD56+NKG2C- and CD3+CD56-NKG2C+ T-cell subsets from about eight donors, TCR beta-chain repertoires were profiled. Of the eight sequenced donors, seven were found to be HCMV-seropositive and one was found to be HCMV-seronegative. All eight donors whose samples were sequenced were randomly selected healthy volunteers, three of them men and five women. Sequencing of the libraries produced 2 x 150 bp reads on Illumina HiSeq 2000/2500, MiSeq or NextSeq.

The CDR3 spans 13 residues, from the cysteine through the phenylalanine. The DNA is not on file. Points the paper makes about the study in general: Whether the expanded NKG2C-expressing T cell clones were specific for HCMV antigens remained unclear. Those dominant clonotypes were again the most abundant among CD3+CD56-NKG2C+ cells in a handful of donors, at 28.3-60.1%. For five or six donors, the dominant CD3+CD56+NKG2C+ clonotypes were among the top 10 CD8+ clonotypes and accounted for about 1.0-7.5% of CD8+ T cells.

A commercial ELISA kit detecting HCMV-specific IgG in serum was used to determine HCMV serostatus. Peripheral blood mononuclear cells were isolated from blood by Ficoll density gradient centrifugation. Data came from an Illumina HiSeq 2000. 5'RACE template switching, by which a universal primer site and unique molecular identifiers were added, was used to make TCR beta cDNA libraries. cDNA synthesis was primed from the TCR beta constant segment and was followed by two successive PCR amplification steps. The published analysis was carried out like this. MIGEC was used to demultiplex reads and group reads by UMI, and MiTCR was used to assemble and quantify clonotypes. To remove erroneous sequences, TCR cDNA sequences were retained only when supported by two or more reads. The tcR package was used for downstream repertoire analysis, with clonotypes matched between fractions based on CDR3 nucleotide sequence plus V segment. Antigen specificity was annotated against VDJdb with VDJmatch, allowing one amino acid substitution in CDR3. TCRdb reprocessed the raw reads; every CDR3 protein sequence is a single record, and DNA is not supplied. The authors' filters were not applied to this entry. The sample's clone listing holds roughly 110,000 distinct CDR3 sequences. Roughly 18% of the sample comes from the top ten.

Details on this clonotype: There is no known antigen for this receptor.

This receptor was obtained from a woman between 18 and 70 years old in good health. The source material was blood T cells: a sorted CD56 or NKG2C T cell subset, CD4+ or CD8+ T cells, or bulk PBMC T cells (not recorded which). The chain was built from TRBV12-3 or TRBV12-4 and TRBJ2-1; the D gene TCRdb calls, TRBD2, cannot be checked with no DNA. CDR3 protein: CASTRTGYNEQFF.